Listed here is a single T cell receptor (beta chain). Amplified material comprised TCR beta CDR3 regions derived from RNA transcripts. HTBI primers were employed in first-round RT-PCR, then a second-round multiplex PCR followed. TCRdb used MiXCR to reprocess the multiplex PCR reads, holding one entry per CDR3 protein. The table shows roughly 1.1 million distinct CDR3 sequences, with about 36% occurring only once. There are 15 residues in the CDR3. The V and J ends lost 2 bases and 5 bases, in that order; junction bases with no gene match: 3. CDR1 and CDR2 (germline): SGHRS, YFSETQ. The data were taken from a study of Graves' ophthalmopathy and Graves' hyperthyroidism.

The chain recombines TRBV5-1 with TRBJ2-2, with 10 bases aligning to TRBD1. The sequenced sample consisted of peripheral blood or thyroid tissue (not recorded which). This clonotype was obtained from an adult man with Graves' hyperthyroidism. CDR3 coding DNA: TGCGCCAGCAGCTTCGGGACAGGGGCAACCGGGGAGCTGTTTTTT. Protein product: CASSFGTGATGELFF.